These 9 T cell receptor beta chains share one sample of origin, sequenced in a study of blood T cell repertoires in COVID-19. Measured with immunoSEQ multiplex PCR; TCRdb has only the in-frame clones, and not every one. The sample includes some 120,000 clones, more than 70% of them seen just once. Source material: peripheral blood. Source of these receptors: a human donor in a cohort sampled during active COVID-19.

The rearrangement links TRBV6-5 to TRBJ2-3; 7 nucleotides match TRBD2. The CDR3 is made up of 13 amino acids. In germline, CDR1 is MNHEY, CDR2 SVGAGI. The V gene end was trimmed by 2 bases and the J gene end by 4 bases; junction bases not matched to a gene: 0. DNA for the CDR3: TGTGCCAGCAGTTACGGGGGGGCAGATACGCAGTATTTT. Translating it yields CASSYGGADTQYF.

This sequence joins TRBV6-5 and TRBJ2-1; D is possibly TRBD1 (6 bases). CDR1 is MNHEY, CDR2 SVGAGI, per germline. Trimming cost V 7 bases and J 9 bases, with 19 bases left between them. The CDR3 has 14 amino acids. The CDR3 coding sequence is TGTGCCAGCACGTCACGAGTCAGGGGCTCTGAGCAGTTCTTC. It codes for CASTSRVRGSEQFF.

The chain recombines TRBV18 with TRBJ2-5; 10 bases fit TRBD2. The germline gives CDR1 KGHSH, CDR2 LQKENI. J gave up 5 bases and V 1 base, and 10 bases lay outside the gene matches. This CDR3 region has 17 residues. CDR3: CASSPLSAGGSAETQYF. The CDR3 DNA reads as TGTGCCAGCTCACCACTGTCAGCGGGAGGGTCTGCGGAGACCCAGTACTTC.

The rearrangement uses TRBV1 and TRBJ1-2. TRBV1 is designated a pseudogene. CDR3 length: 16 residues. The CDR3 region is CTSSRLTRFVNYGYTF. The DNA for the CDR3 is TGCACCAGCAGCCGCCTCACTCGCTTTGTTAACTATGGCTACACCTTC.

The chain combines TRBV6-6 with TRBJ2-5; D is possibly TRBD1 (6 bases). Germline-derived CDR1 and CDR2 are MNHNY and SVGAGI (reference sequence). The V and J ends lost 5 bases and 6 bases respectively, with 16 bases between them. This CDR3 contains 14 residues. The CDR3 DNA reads TGTGCCAGCAGTACCCCAGGGGTTAGCAAGACCCAGTACTTC. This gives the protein CASSTPGVSKTQYF.

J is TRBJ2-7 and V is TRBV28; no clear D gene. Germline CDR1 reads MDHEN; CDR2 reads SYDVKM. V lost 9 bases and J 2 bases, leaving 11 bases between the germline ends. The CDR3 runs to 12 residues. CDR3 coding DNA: TGTGCCAGGGAGCCGGTGGCCTACGAGCAGTACGTC. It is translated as CAREPVAYEQYV.

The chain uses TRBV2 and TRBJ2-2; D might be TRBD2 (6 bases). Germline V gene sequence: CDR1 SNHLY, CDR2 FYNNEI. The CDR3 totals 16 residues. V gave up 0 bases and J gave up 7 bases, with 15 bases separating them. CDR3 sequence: CASSEAWLAIGGELFF. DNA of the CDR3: TGTGCCAGCAGTGAAGCGTGGCTAGCGATTGGCGGGGAGCTGTTTTTT.

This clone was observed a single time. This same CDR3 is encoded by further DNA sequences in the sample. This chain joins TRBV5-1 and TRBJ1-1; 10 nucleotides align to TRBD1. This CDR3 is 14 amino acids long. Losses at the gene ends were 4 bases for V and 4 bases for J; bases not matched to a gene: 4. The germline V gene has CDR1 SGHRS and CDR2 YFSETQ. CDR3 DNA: TGCGCCAGCAGCCTTAGGACAGGGGGCACTGAAGCTTTCTTT. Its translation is CASSLRTGGTEAFF.

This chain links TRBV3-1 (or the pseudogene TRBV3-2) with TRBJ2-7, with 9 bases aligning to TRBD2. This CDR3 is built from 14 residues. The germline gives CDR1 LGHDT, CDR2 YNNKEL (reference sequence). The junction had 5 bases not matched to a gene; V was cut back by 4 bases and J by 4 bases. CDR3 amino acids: CASSRGTSRYEQYV. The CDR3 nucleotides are TGTGCCAGCAGCCGCGGGACTAGCCGATACGAGCAGTACGTC.